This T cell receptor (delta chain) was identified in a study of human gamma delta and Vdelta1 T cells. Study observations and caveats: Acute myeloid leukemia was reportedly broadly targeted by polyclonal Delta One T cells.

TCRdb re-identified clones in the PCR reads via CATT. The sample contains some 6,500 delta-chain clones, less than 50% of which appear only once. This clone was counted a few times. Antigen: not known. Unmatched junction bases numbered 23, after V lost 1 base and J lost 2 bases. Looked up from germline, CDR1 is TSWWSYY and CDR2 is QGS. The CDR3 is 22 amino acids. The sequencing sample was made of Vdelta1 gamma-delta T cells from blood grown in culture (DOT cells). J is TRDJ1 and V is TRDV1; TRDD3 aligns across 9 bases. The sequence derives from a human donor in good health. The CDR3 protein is CALGEHLLSYRGILGGTDKLIF. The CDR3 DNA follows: TGTGCTCTTGGGGAACATCTTCTTTCCTACAGGGGGATACTGGGTGGAACCGATAAACTCATCTTT.